One and the same sample provided the 3 T cell receptor beta chains below, sequenced in a study of T cells in Graves' hyperthyroidism and ophthalmopathy. RNA transcripts yielded amplified TCR beta CDR3 regions. An initial round of RT-PCR targeting the TCR CDR3 relied on the HTBI primer set. TCRdb re-called the multiplex PCR reads with MiXCR, one entry per CDR3 protein. The profile covers about 520,000 distinct CDR3 sequences, with around 22% appearing a single time and around 11% taken by the ten largest. Sequences were obtained from blood. Receptor source: a woman in her twenties or thirties with Graves' ophthalmopathy.

The chain employs TRBV7-2 and TRBJ2-7, with D hard to call. Trimming shortened V by 7 bases and J by 3 bases, and 10 bases separated the two germline ends. The germline V gene has CDR1 SGHTA and CDR2 FQGNSA. The CDR3 is 12 amino acids. CDR3 bases: TGTGCCAGCACCGCGAACTTCTACGAGCAGTACTTC. It is translated as CASTANFYEQYF.

This clonotype was found many times. This chain uses TRBV12-3 or TRBV12-4 with TRBJ1-1; 8 bases map to TRBD1. The CDR3 is 15 amino acids. Germline trimming cut 5 bases from V and 4 bases from J; bases unmatched to any gene: 9. In DNA, the CDR3 is TGTGCCAGCAGTCACGCAGGGGGCGCGGGCACTGAAGCTTTCTTT. Its protein is CASSHAGGAGTEAFF.

There are a few counts of this clonotype. The rearrangement joins TRBV28 to TRBJ2-1; D is perhaps TRBD1 (7 bases). In germline, CDR1 is MDHEN, CDR2 SYDVKM. This CDR3 region has 16 residues. V was cut by 4 bases and J by 4 bases, with 17 bases left in between. As DNA, the CDR3 is TGTGCCAGCAGTTCCCCGGGGGACAGCCATTACAATGAGCAGTTCTTC. Translation: CASSSPGDSHYNEQFF.